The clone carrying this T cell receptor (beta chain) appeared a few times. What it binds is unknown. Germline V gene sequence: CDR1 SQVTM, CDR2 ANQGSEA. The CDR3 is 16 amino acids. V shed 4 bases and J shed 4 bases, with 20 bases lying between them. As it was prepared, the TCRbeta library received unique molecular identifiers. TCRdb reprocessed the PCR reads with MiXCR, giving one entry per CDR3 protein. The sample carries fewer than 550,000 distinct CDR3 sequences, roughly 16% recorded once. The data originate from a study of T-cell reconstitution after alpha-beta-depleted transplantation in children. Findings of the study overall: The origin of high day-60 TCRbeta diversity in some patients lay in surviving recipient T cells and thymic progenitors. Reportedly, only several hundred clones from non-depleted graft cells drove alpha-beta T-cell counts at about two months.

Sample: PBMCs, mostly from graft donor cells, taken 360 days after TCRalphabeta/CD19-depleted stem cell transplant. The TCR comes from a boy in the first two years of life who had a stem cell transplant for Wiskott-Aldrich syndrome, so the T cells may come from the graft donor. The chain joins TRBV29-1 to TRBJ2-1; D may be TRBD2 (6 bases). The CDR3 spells CSVGGHTSGGYNEQFF. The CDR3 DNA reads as TGCAGCGTTGGAGGACATACCTCCGGGGGTTACAATGAGCAGTTCTTC.